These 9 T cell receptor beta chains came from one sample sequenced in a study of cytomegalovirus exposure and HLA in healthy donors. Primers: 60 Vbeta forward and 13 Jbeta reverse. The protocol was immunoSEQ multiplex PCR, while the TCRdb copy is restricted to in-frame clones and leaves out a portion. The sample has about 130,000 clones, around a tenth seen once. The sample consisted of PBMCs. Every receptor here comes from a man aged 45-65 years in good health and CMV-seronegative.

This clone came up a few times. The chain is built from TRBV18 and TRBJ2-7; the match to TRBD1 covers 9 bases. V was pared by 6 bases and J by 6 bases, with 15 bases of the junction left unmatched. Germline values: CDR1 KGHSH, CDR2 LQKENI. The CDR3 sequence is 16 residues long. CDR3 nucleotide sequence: TGTGCCAGCTCCCCTTCAAAGGGGACAGGGCCGAGCGAGCAGTACTTC. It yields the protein CASSPSKGTGPSEQYF.

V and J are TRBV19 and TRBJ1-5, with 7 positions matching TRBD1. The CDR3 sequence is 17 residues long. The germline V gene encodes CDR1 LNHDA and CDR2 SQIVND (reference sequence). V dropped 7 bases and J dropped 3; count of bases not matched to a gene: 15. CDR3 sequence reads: CASTGTAQLTSNQPQHF. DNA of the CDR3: TGTGCCAGTACCGGGACAGCCCAACTCACCTCCAATCAGCCCCAGCATTTT.

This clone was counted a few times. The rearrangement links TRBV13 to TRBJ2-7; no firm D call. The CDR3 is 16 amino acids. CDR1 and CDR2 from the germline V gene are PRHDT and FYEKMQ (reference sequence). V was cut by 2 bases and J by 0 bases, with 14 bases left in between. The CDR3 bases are TGTGCCAGCAGCTTATACTTTTCGGTGAACTCCTACGAGCAGTACTTC. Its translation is CASSLYFSVNSYEQYF.

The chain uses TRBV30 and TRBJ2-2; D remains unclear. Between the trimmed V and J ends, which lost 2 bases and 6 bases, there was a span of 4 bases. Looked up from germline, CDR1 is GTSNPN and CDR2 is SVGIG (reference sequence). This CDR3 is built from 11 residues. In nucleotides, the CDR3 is TGTGCCTGGAGTTATCCCGGGGAGCTGTTTTTT. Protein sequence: CAWSYPGELFF.

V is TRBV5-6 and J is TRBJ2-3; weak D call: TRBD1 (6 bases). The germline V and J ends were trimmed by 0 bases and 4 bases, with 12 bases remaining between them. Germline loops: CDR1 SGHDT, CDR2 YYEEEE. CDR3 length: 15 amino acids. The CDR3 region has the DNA TGTGCCAGCAGCTTGGTACAGGGAAGTGCAGATACGCAGTATTTT. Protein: CASSLVQGSADTQYF.

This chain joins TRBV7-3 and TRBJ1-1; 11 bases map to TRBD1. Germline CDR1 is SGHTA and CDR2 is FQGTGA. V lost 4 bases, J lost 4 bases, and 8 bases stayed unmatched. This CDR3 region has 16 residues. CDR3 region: CASSSRGGQGGTEAFF. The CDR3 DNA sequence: TGTGCCAGCAGCTCCAGAGGGGGACAGGGGGGCACTGAAGCTTTCTTT.

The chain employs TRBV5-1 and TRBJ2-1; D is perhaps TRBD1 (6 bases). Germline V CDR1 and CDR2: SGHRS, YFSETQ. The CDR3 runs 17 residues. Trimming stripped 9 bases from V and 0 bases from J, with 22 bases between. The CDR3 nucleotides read TGCGCCACCCCAGGGGCCTTCCCCGCTCACTCCTACAATGAGCAGTTCTTC. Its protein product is CATPGAFPAHSYNEQFF.

The CDR3 loop reads CASSAGGNYNSPLHF. CDR3 coding DNA: TGTGCCAGCAGCGCCGGGGGGAACTATAATTCACCCCTCCACTTT. The V call is TRBV9, the J call TRBJ1-6; D is perhaps TRBD1 (5 bases). The V gene's germline CDR1 is SGDLS and CDR2 YYNGEE. The CDR3 runs to 15 residues. The germline V and J ends were trimmed by 3 bases and 3 bases, with 10 bases remaining between them.

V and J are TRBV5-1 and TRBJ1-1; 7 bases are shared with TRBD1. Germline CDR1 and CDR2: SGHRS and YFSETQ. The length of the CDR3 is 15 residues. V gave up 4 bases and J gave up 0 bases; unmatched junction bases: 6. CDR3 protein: CASSPDRALNTEAFF. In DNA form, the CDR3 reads TGCGCCAGCAGCCCCGACAGGGCCTTGAACACTGAAGCTTTCTTT.